A selection of T cell receptor beta chains follows, all from one sample in a study of T cells in Graves' hyperthyroidism and ophthalmopathy. MiXCR, applied by TCRdb to the multiplex PCR reads, yields one record per CDR3 protein. This sample carries hundreds of thousands of distinct CDR3 sequences, 14% of them seen once, and the ten largest clones take roughly 10%. The specimen sequenced was blood. Receptor source: a woman between 18 and 30 years old with Graves' hyperthyroidism. Both conserved end residues are part of each CDR3.

v_call cdr3_aa
TRBV27 CASSYKYGSGAAYGYTF
TRBV20-1 CSARALGGQYF
TRBV28 CASSLPWTVREKLFF
TRBV29-1 CSASRGQETQYF
TRBV7-2 CASTPQGGAGNQPQHF
TRBV27 CASSSGTGGSYQPQHF
TRBV12-3/TRBV12-4 CASSLVAYGYTF
TRBV18 CASSPLSQTMNTEAFF
TRBV5-1 CASSAQPGLATETQYF
TRBV6-1 CASTRARTSGISYEQFF
TRBV9 CASSAPGHNEQFF
TRBV7-9 CASSLPKAGQRGTDTQYF
TRBV20-1 CSARAEISNQPQHF
TRBV28 CASSPVGTGVGGYTF
TRBV6-5 CASSTDRDFVPEQYF
TRBV19 CASNSPQGLAGASRHEQFF
TRBV3-1 CASSPGQIPETQYF
TRBV25-1 CASSAFVAGGDEQYF
TRBV24-1 CATSDPGTPYNEQFF
TRBV3-1 CASSRGPTVRENYGYTF
TRBV6-2/TRBV6-3 CASTPSRTALGTGELFF
TRBV20-1 CSASPRTNSYNEQFF
TRBV5-6 CASSLETGGFYNSPLHF
TRBV7-9 CASSSRDRDEQYF
TRBV18 CASSPYPRPYQETQYF
TRBV12-3/TRBV12-4 CASSPTSTSGYEQYF
TRBV12-3/TRBV12-4 CASSLRTSGRLRTQYF
TRBV28 CASSLPTGDDTF
TRBV10-3 CAISEPSAPLPYNEQFF